Sequencing of this T cell receptor beta chain was carried out in a study of blood T cells in healthy people across ages. In the study overall: About one barcoded beta molecule per two T cells came from capture by template switching.

The authors ran a second PCR of about 7 to 12 cycles using a sample-barcoded 5' primer and a J-beta primer mix. Every molecule of cDNA carried a tag from a template-switch adaptor with 12 random nucleotides. In TCRdb, the 5' RACE reads were re-called with MiXCR into one record per CDR3 protein. The sample shows about 1,500,000 distinct CDR3 sequences, 28% of them seen only once. This clonotype was detected only a few times. Its antigen is unidentified. Germline V lookup: CDR1 SGHRS, CDR2 YFSETQ. The CDR3 is made up of 17 amino acids. The trim removed 7 bases at V and 0 bases at J, leaving 7 bases unmatched. The study's findings and limits: Long-lived donors exceeded aged donors in naive CD4+ cells and diversity. Roughly linear declines in TCR beta diversity per million T cells occurred with age.

The clonotype originates from a woman aged 30 to 39 in good health. The chain uses TRBV5-1 and TRBJ2-3; 14 bases are a match to TRBD2. Sequences were obtained from blood. The CDR3 region has the DNA TGCGCCAGCGGACTAGCGGGAGGAAAATCTAGCACAGATACGCAGTATTTT. It specifies CASGLAGGKSSTDTQYF.